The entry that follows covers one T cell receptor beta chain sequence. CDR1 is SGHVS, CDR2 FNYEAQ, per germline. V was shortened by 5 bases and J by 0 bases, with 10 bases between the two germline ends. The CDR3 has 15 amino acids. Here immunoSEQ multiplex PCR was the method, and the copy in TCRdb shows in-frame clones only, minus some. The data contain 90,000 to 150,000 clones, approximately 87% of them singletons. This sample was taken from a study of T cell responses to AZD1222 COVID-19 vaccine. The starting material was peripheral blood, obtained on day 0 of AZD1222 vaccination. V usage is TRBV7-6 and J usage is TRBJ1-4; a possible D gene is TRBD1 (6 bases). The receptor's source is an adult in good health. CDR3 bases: TGTGCCAGCAGCCCGGGACAAGCAACTAATGAAAAACTGTTTTTT. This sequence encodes CASSPGQATNEKLFF. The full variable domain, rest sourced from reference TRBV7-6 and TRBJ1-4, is GAGVSQSPRYKVTKRGQDVALRCDPISGHVSLYWYRQALGQGPEFLTYFNYEAQQDKSGLPNDRFSAERPEGSISTLTIQRTEQRDSAMYRCASSPGQATNEKLFFGSGTQLSVL.